This T cell receptor (beta chain) was captured by sequencing in a study of identical twins. This clonotype was counted at least ten times. Its antigen is undetermined. The CDR3 totals 14 residues. J gave up 5 bases and V 5 bases, and 7 bases lay outside the gene matches. CDR1 SNHLY and CDR2 FYNNEI come from the germline V gene. General study results and limits: There were fewer insertions in abundant cord blood beta clonotypes, but memory repertoires showed no such pattern.

A universal primer site arose from template switching, and cDNA bore unique molecular identifiers. TCRdb recomputed calls from the 5' RACE reads with MiXCR, one row per CDR3 protein. The sample has hundreds of thousands of distinct CDR3 sequences, less than 8% seen once. The same data also went into a second study, on yellow fever vaccine responses in identical twins.

The origin of this receptor is a woman in her late teens or twenties in good health. The chain couples TRBV2 to TRBJ1-1; 8 nucleotides line up with TRBD1. The material sequenced was memory (CD45RO+) T cells sorted from blood. The CDR3 sequence: CASSPQGAGTEAFF. CDR3 in DNA: TGTGCCAGCAGTCCCCAGGGGGCTGGGACTGAAGCTTTCTTT.